This note documents a single T cell receptor beta chain sequence. Its specificity is not known. Libraries were prepared by immunoSEQ multiplex PCR; TCRdb keeps only in-frame clonotypes and omits some of them. The sample consists of over 15,000 clones, 88% of them appearing once. No neoadjuvant therapy was given to the selected pancreatic ductal adenocarcinoma patients before their surgery. V was clipped by 2 bases and J by 6 bases; unmatched bases: 11. The CDR3 is made up of 17 amino acids. Germline V CDR1 and CDR2: SGHAT, FQDESV (reference sequence). These data originate in a study of T cells in pancreatic ductal adenocarcinoma. Study-level findings and limits: Tumor samples had fewer productive templates and approximately 8.8-fold fewer unique clonotypes than blood. This surgical cohort overrepresents the minority presenting with early-stage disease. Blood clonality (around 0.066) did not differ significantly from tumor (about 0.11).

V gene TRBV11-1 combines with J gene TRBJ1-5; 9 positions match TRBD1. The origin of this receptor is a human donor with pancreatic ductal adenocarcinoma. The specimen sequenced was PBMCs. In DNA, the CDR3 is TGTGCCAGCAGCTTACCGGGTGGTACAGGGGGCGGTCAGCCCCAGCATTTT. Amino acids: CASSLPGGTGGGQPQHF.